Detailed here is one TCR beta chain. Germline V gene sequence: CDR1 SGHTA, CDR2 FQGNSA. CDR3 size: 14 residues. V was shortened by 6 bases and J by 0 bases, with 6 bases between the two germline ends. This entry is derived from a study of cytomegalovirus exposure and HLA in healthy donors. Study in general: A previous analysis identified 100 million to 120 million unique TCR beta sequences derived from roughly 190 million T cells.

The primer mix had 60 Vbeta and 13 Jbeta primers. In the original workflow: Some 10 million of the roughly 80 million unique TCR beta chains counted in a later analysis were shared. Sequencing used immunoSEQ multiplex PCR; TCRdb keeps in-frame clones, though not all of them. V and J calls and clone size come straight from that table; D and trimming were deduced from the DNA. The data show 150,000 to 200,000 clones, about 86% seen once. The sequencing input was PBMCs. The chain has TRBV7-2 and TRBJ2-6, with D uncertain. The clonotype originates from a young woman in good health and CMV-seronegative. The CDR3 DNA sequence: TGTGCCAGCAGGGCAGGCTCTGGGGCCAACGTCCTGACTTTC. It yields the protein CASRAGSGANVLTF.